These 27 T cell receptor beta chains originate from one sample sequenced in a study of T cells in Graves' hyperthyroidism and ophthalmopathy. What was amplified from RNA transcripts were TCR beta CDR3 regions. HTBI primers drove first-round RT-PCR of the TCR CDR3. One entry per CDR3 protein results from TCRdb running MiXCR on the multiplex PCR reads. The table lists more than 650,000 distinct CDR3 sequences, 12% to 15% of them singletons. Sequenced: blood. These receptors all come from a young woman with Graves' hyperthyroidism.

J is TRBJ2-4 and V is TRBV4-1; D perhaps matches TRBD2 (6 bases). The germline V gene encodes CDR1 MGHRA and CDR2 YSYEKL. V gave up 1 base and J gave up 6 bases, with 13 bases separating them. The CDR3 loop spans 15 amino acids. CDR3 loop: CASSQVEGAGNIQYF. In DNA, the CDR3 is TGCGCCAGCAGCCAAGTCGAGGGAGCGGGAAACATTCAGTACTTC.

This clonotype was picked up many times. This rearrangement joins TRBV4-1 to TRBJ2-7; 12 bases agree with TRBD2. The length of the CDR3 is 15 residues. J was trimmed by 2 bases and V by 3 bases; bases with no gene match: 2. Per the germline V gene, CDR1 is MGHRA and CDR2 is YSYEKL. In DNA form, the CDR3 reads TGCGCCAGCAGCCACCCTAGCGGGAGGGCCTACGAGCAGTACTTC. Protein: CASSHPSGRAYEQYF.

The genes are TRBV7-2 and TRBJ1-1, with TRBD1 matching 10 bases. CDR1 is SGHTA and CDR2 is FQGNSA in the germline V gene. The V and J ends lost 5 bases and 1 base, in that order; junction bases with no gene match: 10. The CDR3 covers 17 residues. The CDR3 DNA reads TGTGCCAGCAGCCTTGAGGACAGGGGGTTGACGAACACTGAAGCTTTCTTT. Translated, it gives CASSLEDRGLTNTEAFF.

In its sample, this clonotype was seen many times. The CDR3 loop is CASSLSGPVVFADTQYF. The CDR3 bases are TGTGCCAGCAGTCTGTCGGGACCAGTAGTGTTCGCAGATACGCAGTATTTT. This chain uses TRBV28 with TRBJ2-3; D possibly matches TRBD1 or TRBD2 (5 bases each). The CDR3 runs 17 residues. Germline assignment: CDR1 MDHEN and CDR2 SYDVKM. The V end lost 5 bases, the J end lost 4 bases, and 22 bases lay between the germline ends.

The rearrangement joins TRBV29-1 to TRBJ2-1, with D perhaps TRBD1 or TRBD2 (6 bases each). This CDR3 is 12 amino acids long. CDR1 and CDR2 (germline): SQVTM, ANQGSEA. Trimming took off 4 bases at V and 7 bases at J, with 11 bases between the two ends. The CDR3 reads CSVARGVNEQFF. CDR3 DNA sequence: TGCAGCGTTGCTAGGGGGGTAAATGAGCAGTTCTTC.

A single count supports this clonotype. This chain connects TRBV3-1 to TRBJ2-1; 13 bases agree with TRBD2. The germline gives CDR1 LGHDT, CDR2 YNNKEL (reference sequence). The CDR3 totals 16 residues. The ends lost 4 bases at V and 7 bases at J; junction bases unmatched: 7. CDR3 sequence: CASSLGLAGERNEQFF. For the CDR3, the DNA is TGTGCCAGCAGCCTCGGACTAGCGGGAGAGAGGAATGAGCAGTTCTTC.

The sample holds a few counts of this clonotype. The V call is TRBV11-3, the J call TRBJ2-1, with D unclear. CDR1 is SGHNT, CDR2 YENEEA, per germline. V shed 5 bases and J shed 5 bases, with 10 bases lying between them. This CDR3 spans 13 amino acids. CDR3 in amino acids: CASSTRLHNEQFF. CDR3 bases: TGTGCCAGCAGCACTCGACTCCACAATGAGCAGTTCTTC.

This clonotype has at least ten counts. The V and J genes are TRBV30 and TRBJ1-1; tentatively, D is TRBD1 (6 bases). Trimming took 7 bases from V and 2 from J, leaving 8 bases between them. CDR3 length: 11 amino acids. Germline lookup yields CDR1 GTSNPN and CDR2 SVGIG (reference sequence). In nucleotides, the CDR3 is TGTGCCTTACAGGGTAACACTGAAGCTTTCTTT. It codes for CALQGNTEAFF.

This chain links TRBV6-5 with TRBJ2-2; 11 nucleotides line up with TRBD1. The V segment lost 4 bases and the J segment 7 bases; nucleotides outside the gene matches: 5. The CDR3 runs to 15 residues. Germline V gene lookup returns CDR1 MNHEY and CDR2 SVGAGI. In nucleotides, the CDR3 is TGTGCCAGCAGTTCGGACAGGGGGCGAATCGGGGAGCTGTTTTTT. Its protein product is CASSSDRGRIGELFF.

Many counts were recorded for this clonotype. The V call is TRBV18, the J call TRBJ2-7; D is undetermined. V was cut by 1 base and J by 6 bases, with 19 bases left in between. The CDR3 consists of 16 residues. Germline V gene lookup returns CDR1 KGHSH and CDR2 LQKENI. The CDR3 spells CASSPLDTQSGSEQYF. CDR3 DNA: TGTGCCAGCTCACCACTCGACACACAGTCCGGCAGCGAGCAGTACTTC. Full variable domain (rest looked up from reference TRBV18 and TRBJ2-7): NAGVMQNPRHLVRRRGQEARLRCSPMKGHSHVYWYRQLPEEGLKFMVYLQKENIIDESGMPKERFSAEFPKEGPSILRIQQVVRGDSAAYFCASSPLDTQSGSEQYFGPGTRLTVT.

Points on this clonotype: The junction and the germline gene differ at one end; a read error may be behind it. The CDR3 DNA sequence: TGTGCCAGCAGTGAAGTTAGGGGACAGGGGACGGCTGACTTT. This encodes CASSEVRGQGTADF. This sequence joins TRBV6-1 and TRBJ1-6; TRBD1 agrees at 10 bases. Germline CDR1 is MNHNS and CDR2 is SASEGT. This CDR3 is 14 amino acids long.

This chain joins TRBV20-1 and TRBJ2-3; maybe TRBD2 (5 bases). Per the germline V gene, CDR1 is DFQATT and CDR2 is SNEGSKA (reference sequence). Trimming cost V 1 base and J 2 bases, with 13 bases left between them. The CDR3 contains 15 residues. The CDR3 is CSARAQAGVTDTQYF. For the CDR3, the DNA is TGCAGTGCTAGAGCCCAGGCCGGGGTCACAGATACGCAGTATTTT.

In this sample, this clonotype turned up many times. The chain links TRBV3-1 to TRBJ1-1; D is unclear. The ends were cut back, 5 bases at V and 0 bases at J, with 13 bases in the middle. The CDR3 is 15 residues long. Per germline, CDR1 LGHDT and CDR2 YNNKEL (reference sequence). The CDR3 loop is CASSSAVSMNTEAFF. In DNA, the CDR3 is TGTGCCAGCAGCTCAGCCGTTAGTATGAACACTGAAGCTTTCTTT.

This clonotype was seen repeatedly, ten times or more. The genes are TRBV7-9 and TRBJ1-1; a weak D match, TRBD1 (6 bases). The V end was cut by 2 bases, the J end by 1 base, with 11 bases between. Germline CDR1 and CDR2: SEHNR and FQNEAQ (reference sequence). The CDR3 has 15 residues. CDR3 in amino acids: CASSLWGAGNTEAFF. For the CDR3, the DNA is TGTGCCAGCAGCTTATGGGGGGCAGGGAACACTGAAGCTTTCTTT.

V gene TRBV7-2 combines with J gene TRBJ2-4; D might be TRBD2 (6 bases). This CDR3 spans 17 amino acids. Trimming took off 0 bases at V and 4 bases at J, with 16 bases between the two ends. Germline V gene sequence: CDR1 SGHTA, CDR2 FQGNSA. CDR3: CASSLAGAGSGKNIQYF. DNA of the CDR3: TGTGCCAGCAGCTTAGCAGGGGCAGGTAGCGGTAAAAACATTCAGTACTTC. Full variable domain (remainder filled in from reference TRBV7-2 and TRBJ2-4): GAGVSQSPSNKVTEKGKDVELRCDPISGHTALYWYRQSLGQGLEFLIYFQGNSAPDKSGLPSDRFSAERTGGSVSTLTIQRTQQEDSAVYLCASSLAGAGSGKNIQYFGAGTRLSVL.

This clonotype was counted ten times or more. The CDR3 DNA reads as TGTGCCAGCTCACCACGGGGACAGGGGTCCTACGAGCAGTACTTC. It codes for CASSPRGQGSYEQYF. The chain uses TRBV18 and TRBJ2-7; 10 bases match TRBD1. Trimming took 1 base from V and 1 from J; bases not matched to a gene: 1. The CDR3 length is 15 residues. Germline CDR1 is KGHSH and CDR2 is LQKENI.

The chain links TRBV4-3 to TRBJ2-1; TRBD1 might be the D (5 bases). Germline assignment: CDR1 LGHNA and CDR2 YSLEER. The CDR3 covers 15 residues. V lost 1 base to trimming and J lost 2 bases, with 9 bases between them. The DNA for the CDR3 is TGCGCCAGCAGCCAAGGACAGCTTACCTACAATGAGCAGTTCTTC. Protein sequence: CASSQGQLTYNEQFF.

This clonotype has a count of ten or more. V is TRBV18 and J is TRBJ2-7; D is unclear. CDR1 and CDR2 (germline): KGHSH, LQKENI. Trimming removed 5 bases at V and 0 bases at J, with 5 bases between. The CDR3 has 12 amino acids. The CDR3 region has the DNA TGTGCCAGCTCATCGGTCTCCTACGAGCAGTACTTC. The encoded protein is CASSSVSYEQYF.

The chain has TRBV2 and TRBJ1-3, with D uncertain. V lost 7 bases, J lost 0 bases, and 16 bases lay in between. The germline gives CDR1 SNHLY, CDR2 FYNNEI. The CDR3 has 16 residues. CDR3 DNA: TGTGCCAGCACCCCGATAGACCTTCCCTCTGGAAACACCATATATTTT. Protein: CASTPIDLPSGNTIYF.

As to this clonotype: A much larger clone differs by one base, so this may be a read error. V and J are TRBV11-3 and TRBJ2-5, with 13 bases lining up with TRBD2. The end of the DNA aligns better with TRBJ2-1, so the J call may be wrong. The CDR3 sequence is 15 residues long. CDR1 is SGHNT, CDR2 YENEEA, per germline. CDR3 loop: CASSPTGLAGETQFF. CDR3 coding DNA: TGTGCCAGCAGCCCGACCGGACTAGCGGGGGAGACCCAGTTCTTC.

This clonotype turned up a few times. The chain links TRBV27 to TRBJ2-3; a weak D match, TRBD2 (6 bases). CDR1 is MNHEY and CDR2 is SMNVEV in the germline V gene (reference sequence). The CDR3 length is 16 residues. The ends were cut back, 2 bases at V and 4 bases at J, with 16 bases in the middle. CDR3: CASSLIGGIGSDTQYF. CDR3 nucleotide sequence: TGTGCCAGCAGTTTAATAGGCGGGATCGGTTCAGATACGCAGTATTTT.

This clonotype was counted between two and nine times. The V and J genes are TRBV6-1 and TRBJ1-5; no firm D call. The ends were cut back, 1 base at V and 7 bases at J, with 8 bases in the middle. CDR1 and CDR2 from the germline V gene are MNHNS and SASEGT. The length of the CDR3 is 13 residues. Here the CDR3 DNA reads TGTGCCAGCAGTGAAGGTTTACGACAGCCCCAGCATTTT. Protein sequence: CASSEGLRQPQHF.

This clonotype was seen at least ten times. The chain is built from TRBV27 and TRBJ2-3; 12 bases align to TRBD1. Per germline, CDR1 MNHEY and CDR2 SMNVEV (reference sequence). The CDR3 extends over 16 amino acids. Trimming at V came to 5 bases and at J to 4 bases, leaving 7 bases not matched to a gene. CDR3 residues: CASSTTGTGGADTQYF. CDR3 DNA: TGTGCCAGCAGTACCACCGGGACAGGGGGCGCAGATACGCAGTATTTT.

The chain links TRBV6-2 or TRBV6-3 to TRBJ2-2, with 11 bases matching TRBD2. The CDR3 loop spans 13 amino acids. Germline-derived CDR1 and CDR2 are MNHEY and SVGEGT. V dropped 8 bases and J dropped 9; count of bases not matched to a gene: 5. The CDR3 loop reads CASWASGRRELFF. CDR3 in DNA: TGTGCCAGCTGGGCTAGCGGGAGGAGGGAGCTGTTTTTT.

In its sample, this clonotype was seen many times. The gene calls are TRBV3-1 and TRBJ1-2; D not certain. The germline V and J ends were trimmed by 3 bases and 2 bases, with 10 bases remaining between them. Germline values: CDR1 LGHDT, CDR2 YNNKEL (reference sequence). This CDR3 is built from 14 residues. DNA for the CDR3: TGTGCCAGCAGCCAGAGGATAAAAAACTATGGCTACACCTTC. As protein: CASSQRIKNYGYTF.

V and J are TRBV7-2 and TRBJ2-3; TRBD2 might be the D (5 bases). From germline, CDR1 is SGHTA and CDR2 FQGNSA. The CDR3 is made up of 18 amino acids. V dropped 1 base and J dropped 0 bases, with 17 bases sitting between them. The CDR3 sequence: CASSLGVLAITSTDTQYF. The CDR3 DNA reads TGTGCCAGCAGCTTAGGGGTCCTAGCAATAACTAGCACAGATACGCAGTATTTT.

This clonotype was counted many times. The chain carries TRBV20-1 and TRBJ2-3; D is ambiguous. CDR1 is DFQATT and CDR2 is SNEGSKA in the germline V gene (reference sequence). The CDR3 runs 11 residues. V was trimmed by 0 bases and J by 6 bases, leaving 4 bases between them. CDR3 region: CSARDWDTQYF. CDR3 DNA sequence: TGCAGTGCTAGAGATTGGGATACGCAGTATTTT.